The 14 T cell receptor beta chains below come from one sample, sequenced in a study of CD8+ T cells in alopecia areata. The authors extracted RNA and reverse transcribed it into cDNA as the sequencing template. Method: immunoSEQ multiplex PCR; TCRdb's copy keeps in-frame clones and lacks some. The repertoire includes about 160,000 clones, roughly 65% of them detected once, and 0.75% to 0.95% sits in the top ten. Treatment reported: oral pan-JAK inhibitor, 5-10 mg twice daily. The source was CD4+ T cells sorted from blood, collected at week 4, from a patient treated with tofacitinib. These receptors were collected from a human donor with alopecia areata.

CDR3 bases: TGCAGCGTTGAAGGCAGGGGGCGAATTGAGCAGTTCTTC. This codes for CSVEGRGRIEQFF. This rearrangement joins TRBV29-1 to TRBJ2-1; 8 bases match TRBD1. The length of the CDR3 is 13 residues. The germline gives CDR1 SQVTM, CDR2 ANQGSEA. The trim removed 1 base at V and 9 bases at J, leaving 5 bases unmatched.

The chain employs TRBV25-1 and TRBJ1-6; D ambiguous. Trimming removed 2 bases at V and 0 bases at J, with 14 bases between. Germline CDR1 MGHDK, CDR2 SYGVNS. CDR3 size: 18 residues. The CDR3 DNA is TGTGCCAGCAGTGAAGTATATCCCGGGAGCTCCTATAATTCACCCCTCCACTTT. It is translated as CASSEVYPGSSYNSPLHF.

In its sample, this clone was seen a few times. The chain has TRBV29-1 and TRBJ1-5, with D unresolved. The V gene lost 4 bases and the J gene lost 2 bases, with 6 bases spanning the gap. Per the germline V gene, CDR1 is SQVTM and CDR2 is ANQGSEA. The CDR3 covers 12 residues. The CDR3 region has the DNA TGCAGCGTTGGGTGGGGCAATCAGCCCCAGCATTTT. This codes for CSVGWGNQPQHF.

For this clone: The sample carries other DNA sequences with the same CDR3. V and J are TRBV5-1 and TRBJ2-5; 9 positions match TRBD2. Trimming removed 0 bases from V and 3 bases from J; junction bases left unmatched: 3. The CDR3 runs 15 residues. Per the germline V gene, CDR1 is SGHRS and CDR2 is YFSETQ. CDR3 in DNA: TGCGCCAGCAGCTTGGGAGCTAGCGGGGAAGAGACCCAGTACTTC. As protein: CASSLGASGEETQYF.

J is TRBJ2-6 and V is TRBV29-1; D is ambiguous. CDR1 is SQVTM and CDR2 is ANQGSEA in the germline V gene. The ends were cut back, 3 bases at V and 2 bases at J, with 2 bases in the middle. The CDR3 length is 12 residues. Here the CDR3 DNA reads TGCAGCGTTGATCCTGGGGCCAACGTCCTGACTTTC. Encoded protein: CSVDPGANVLTF. The whole variable domain, remainder taken from reference TRBV29-1 and TRBJ2-6, is SAVISQKPSRDICQRGTSLTIQCQVDSQVTMMFWYRQQPGQSLTLIATANQGSEATYESGFVIDKFPISRPNLTFSTLTVSNMSPEDSSIYLCSVDPGANVLTFGAGSRLTVL.

The chain carries TRBV30 and TRBJ2-2; 8 nucleotides align to TRBD1. Germline CDR1 and CDR2: GTSNPN and SVGIG (reference sequence). This CDR3 spans 13 amino acids. V trimming: 6 bases; J trimming: 7 bases; junction bases outside the gene matches: 7. CDR3 protein: CACSGTGGGELFF. The CDR3 nucleotides are TGTGCCTGTTCCGGGACAGGCGGCGGGGAGCTGTTTTTT.

Comments on this clone: Within the sample, other DNA sequences also encode this same CDR3. The chain carries TRBV29-1 and TRBJ2-3, with 8 bases matching TRBD1. The V gene end was trimmed by 6 bases and the J gene end by 1 base; junction bases not matched to a gene: 0. Per germline, CDR1 SQVTM and CDR2 ANQGSEA. This CDR3 is built from 12 residues. The CDR3 nucleotides read TGCAGCGTGACAGGGGGCACAGATACGCAGTATTTT. This codes for CSVTGGTDTQYF.

Regarding this clone: The junction departs from the called germline gene at one end, perhaps through a read error. The CDR3 coding sequence is TGTGCCAGCAGCCAAGATGGTTTGGACAGGCACTTC. Encoded protein: CASSQDGLDRHF. The gene calls are TRBV4-2 and TRBJ2-4; 7 bases agree with TRBD1. This CDR3 is 12 amino acids long. CDR1 is LGHNA, CDR2 YNFKEQ, per germline.

The chain carries TRBV19 and TRBJ2-5, with 9 nucleotides matching TRBD2. The CDR3 extends over 16 amino acids. Germline V gene lookup returns CDR1 LNHDA and CDR2 SQIVND (reference sequence). V was clipped by 4 bases and J by 5 bases; unmatched bases: 11. In DNA, the CDR3 is TGTGCCAGTAGTAGGGTAGCGGGGGTTCTATGGGAGACCCAGTACTTC. The encoded protein is CASSRVAGVLWETQYF.

The chain joins TRBV5-1 to TRBJ2-1, with 9 bases that match TRBD1. The CDR3 sequence is 19 residues long. V gave up 3 bases and J gave up 7 bases; unmatched junction bases: 20. CDR1 is SGHRS and CDR2 is YFSETQ in the germline V gene. CDR3 bases: TGCGCCAGCAGCTCGTCCCGGGACAGGGACGCCAAAGGATTAAATGAGCAGTTCTTC. Its translation is CASSSSRDRDAKGLNEQFF. The whole variable domain, filled in from reference TRBV5-1 and TRBJ2-1, reads KAGVTQTPRYLIKTRGQQVTLSCSPISGHRSVSWYQQTPGQGLQFLFEYFSETQRNKGNFPGRFSGRQFSNSRSEMNVSTLELGDSALYLCASSSSRDRDAKGLNEQFFGPGTRLTVL.

The CDR3 nucleotides read TGTGCCAGCAGCTTTTATAGCACCGGGGAGCTGTTTTTT. It specifies CASSFYSTGELFF. J is TRBJ2-2 and V is TRBV7-3; D is undetermined. Trimming left V 3 bases short and J 4 bases short, with 6 bases between. There are 13 residues in the CDR3. In germline, CDR1 is SGHTA, CDR2 FQGTGA.

The genes are TRBV30 and TRBJ1-6; tentative D call: TRBD1 (5 bases). The V gene's germline CDR1 is GTSNPN and CDR2 SVGIG (reference sequence). The CDR3 loop spans 12 amino acids. CDR3 bases: TGTCCACTGGCAGGGAAGAATTCACCCCTCCACTTT. It specifies CPLAGKNSPLHF.

The V call is TRBV29-1, the J call TRBJ2-3; TRBD2 aligns across 7 bases. CDR3 size: 12 residues. Germline CDR1 reads SQVTM; CDR2 reads ANQGSEA. This chain's CDR3 is CMAAGGTDTQYF. The CDR3 nucleotides read TGCATGGCTGCGGGGGGCACAGATACGCAGTATTTT.

The chain uses TRBV7-9 and TRBJ2-7, with D unresolved. This CDR3 is built from 12 residues. Germline V gene lookup returns CDR1 SEHNR and CDR2 FQNEAQ (reference sequence). The V gene lost 3 bases and the J gene lost 2 bases, with 5 bases spanning the gap. The CDR3 DNA follows: TGTGCCAGCAGCTTTCGAACCTACGAGCAGTACTTC. Translated: CASSFRTYEQYF. Variable domain in full (rest from reference TRBV7-9 and TRBJ2-7): DTGVSQNPRHKITKRGQNVTFRCDPISEHNRLYWYRQTLGQGPEFLTYFQNEAQLEKSRLLSDRFSAERPKGSFSTLEIQRTEQGDSAMYLCASSFRTYEQYFGPGTRLTVT.